This paragraph covers one TCR beta chain sequence. The entry originates in a study of control samples from healthy donors and cancer patients. The CDR3 consists of 13 residues. Per germline, CDR1 MNHEY and CDR2 SVGAGI. The V end was cut by 5 bases, the J end by 1 base, with 8 bases between. The data were produced by immunoSEQ multiplex PCR, yet TCRdb's version contains in-frame clones alone and is incomplete. The sample has roughly 90,000 clones, roughly nine tenths seen once. The chain links TRBV6-5 to TRBJ2-5; D is uncertain. The sequence came from a woman between 45 and 60 years old with colorectal cancer. Sequencing was performed on PBMCs. As DNA, the CDR3 is TGTGCCAGCAGTCAAAACAGCCAAGAGACCCAGTACTTC. Amino acid sequence: CASSQNSQETQYF.